These 3 T cell receptor beta chains share one sample of origin, sequenced in a study of CD8 T cells in ankylosing spondylitis (dated by TCRdb to 2016 to 2017). Overall study results and their limits: Blood from ankylosing spondylitis patients appeared to be characterized by a TCR beta motif composed of about 8 highly homologous amino acid variants.

No antigen has been identified for these receptors. Library generation was performed with 5' RACE. Sequencing was carried out with an Illumina HiSeq 2500. TCRdb trimmed the raw reads at Q25, called clones with MiXCR and kept productive beta chains. CDR3 protein duplicates are merged, each entry listing the most common genes and DNA. This sample has 220,000 or so distinct CDR3 sequences in its table, and about 17% of those were observed once. The ten largest make up about two fifths of the sample. Sequencing was performed on blood, either unsorted or a sorted T cell fraction (not recorded which). Receptor source: a male donor with ankylosing spondylitis.

In this sample, this clonotype turned up many times. This chain connects TRBV20-1 to TRBJ2-1, with TRBD2 matching over 8 bases. The CDR3 consists of 21 residues. Germline CDR1 DFQATT, CDR2 SNEGSKA (reference sequence). Trimming at V came to 1 base and at J to 0 bases, leaving 20 bases not matched to a gene. CDR3 loop: CSARAQPSGTRGPSSYNEQFF. The CDR3 nucleotides are TGCAGTGCTAGAGCCCAACCCAGCGGGACTAGGGGACCCAGCTCCTACAATGAGCAGTTCTTC.

The V gene is TRBV29-1, the J gene TRBJ1-1, with 11 positions matching TRBD1. V was clipped by 2 bases and J by 3 bases; unmatched bases: 11. CDR1 and CDR2 (germline): SQVTM, ANQGSEA. CDR3 size: 17 residues. CDR3 residues: CSVELLRTGGVDTEAFF. In DNA, the CDR3 is TGCAGCGTTGAACTACTTCGGACAGGGGGCGTTGACACTGAAGCTTTCTTT.

This clonotype was observed a few times. CDR3 coding DNA: TGTGCCATCAGTGATAAGGGACTATCCTACGAGCAGTACTTC. Translation: CAISDKGLSYEQYF. V gene TRBV10-3 combines with J gene TRBJ2-7, with TRBD2 matching 7 bases. J was trimmed by 1 base and V by 3 bases; bases with no gene match: 3. Germline V gene sequence: CDR1 ENHRY, CDR2 SYGVKD. The CDR3 covers 14 residues.